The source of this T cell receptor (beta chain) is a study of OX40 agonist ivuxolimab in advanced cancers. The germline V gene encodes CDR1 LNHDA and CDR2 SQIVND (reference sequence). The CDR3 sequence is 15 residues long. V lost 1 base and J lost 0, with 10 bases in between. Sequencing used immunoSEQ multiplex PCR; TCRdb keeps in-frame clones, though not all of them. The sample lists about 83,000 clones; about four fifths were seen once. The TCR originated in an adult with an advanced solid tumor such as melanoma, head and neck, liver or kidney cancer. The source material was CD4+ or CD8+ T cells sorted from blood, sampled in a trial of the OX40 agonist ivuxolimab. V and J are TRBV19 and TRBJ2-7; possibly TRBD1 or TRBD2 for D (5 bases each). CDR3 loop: CASSIGAGSSYEQYF. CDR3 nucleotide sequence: TGTGCCAGTAGTATAGGGGCAGGGAGCTCCTACGAGCAGTACTTC.